The clone carrying this T cell receptor (beta chain) came up once. What it binds is unknown. This CDR3 region has 14 residues. The ends were cut back, 5 bases at V and 3 bases at J, with 14 bases in the middle. Germline lookup yields CDR1 MNHEY and CDR2 SMNVEV (reference sequence). The data stem from a study of Ad26.COV2.S vaccination and SARS-CoV-2 variants. At the level of the study: Donor had been placed in the Ad26.COV2.S arm of the COV1001 trial. Findings of the study overall: Analyses of TCR breadth and depth may have underestimated total T cell responses.

Stated treatment: over 15 received Ad26.COV2.S at low or high dose, single or two shots; 5 received placebo; per-sample allocation not given. Vaccine and placebo recipients were sampled on day 63 after the first injection. An 18-55-year-old adult in Boston served as donor. Using immunoSEQ multiplex PCR, the repertoire was profiled, and TCRdb retains in-frame clones only, with some absent. The table shows 200,000 to 250,000 clones, with around nine tenths occurring only once. The sequence was collected from a person between 18 and 60 years old who received the Ad26.COV2.S COVID-19 vaccine or a placebo. The V call is TRBV27, the J call TRBJ2-7; no firm D call. The sample consisted of peripheral blood, taken in a trial of Ad26.COV2.S vaccine versus placebo. The chain's CDR3 is CASSPPTPLYEQYF. For the CDR3, the DNA is TGTGCCAGCAGTCCGCCGACTCCCCTCTACGAGCAGTACTTC.